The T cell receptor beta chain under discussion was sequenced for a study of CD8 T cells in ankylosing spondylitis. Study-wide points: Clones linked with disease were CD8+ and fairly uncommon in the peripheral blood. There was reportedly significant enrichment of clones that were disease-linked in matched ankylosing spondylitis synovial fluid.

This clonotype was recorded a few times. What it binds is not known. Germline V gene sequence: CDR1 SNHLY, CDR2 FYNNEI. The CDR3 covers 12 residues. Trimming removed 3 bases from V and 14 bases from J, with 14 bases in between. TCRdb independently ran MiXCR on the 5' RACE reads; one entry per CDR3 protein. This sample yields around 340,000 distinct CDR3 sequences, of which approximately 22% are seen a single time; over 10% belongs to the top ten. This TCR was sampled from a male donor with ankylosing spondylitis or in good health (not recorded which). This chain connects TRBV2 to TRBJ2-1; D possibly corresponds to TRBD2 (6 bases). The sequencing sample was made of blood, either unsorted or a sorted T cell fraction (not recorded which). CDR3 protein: CASSEWRGVKFF. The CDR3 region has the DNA TGTGCCAGCAGTGAGTGGCGGGGCGTCAAGTTCTTC.